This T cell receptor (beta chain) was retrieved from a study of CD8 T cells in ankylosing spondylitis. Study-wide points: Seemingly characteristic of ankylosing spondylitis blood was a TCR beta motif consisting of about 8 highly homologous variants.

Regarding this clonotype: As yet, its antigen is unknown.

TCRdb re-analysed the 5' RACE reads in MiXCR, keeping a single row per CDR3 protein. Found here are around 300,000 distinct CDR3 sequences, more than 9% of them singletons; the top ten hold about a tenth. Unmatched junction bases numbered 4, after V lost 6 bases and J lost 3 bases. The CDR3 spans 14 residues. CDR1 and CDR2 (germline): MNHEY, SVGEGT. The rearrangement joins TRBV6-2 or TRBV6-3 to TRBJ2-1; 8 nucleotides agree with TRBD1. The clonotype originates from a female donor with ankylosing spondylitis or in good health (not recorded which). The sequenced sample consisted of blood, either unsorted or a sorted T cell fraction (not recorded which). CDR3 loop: CASSGQGGYNEQFF. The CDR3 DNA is TGTGCCAGCAGCGGACAGGGAGGCTACAATGAGCAGTTCTTC.